The T cell receptor (beta chain) described here comes from a study of shared clonotypes between healthy human individuals (dated by TCRdb to 2018 to 2020). At the level of the whole study: A couple of women and a few men aged 18 to 49 years were included in the cohort. For each donor, CD4 naive and CD4 memory were each given three plates, CD8 naive was given two plates, and CD8 memory was given one plate. To estimate repertoire size and how much clonotype sharing occurs between individuals, the study deeply sequenced the blood TCR repertoires of roughly 5 healthy adults. Different laboratories and diverse techniques were used to prepare libraries and sequence TCR repertoires, to increase sequencing depth and limit assay-specific biases. Per donor, leukapheresis produced somewhere between about 0.8 and 9 billion PBMCs. Broader findings and caveats from the paper: The small number of donors limited the genetic and exposure-history diversity represented. Naive subsets generally had larger estimated clonotype richness than memory subsets. Higher generation probabilities were observed for clonotypes shared by all four sorted-subset donors than for non-shared clonotypes. Pairwise subsampling indicated that sequencing depth was expected to affect the degree of clonotype sharing among donors. Even with the large sequencing depth, rarefaction of the sorted-subset datasets indicated that sequencing was incomplete. Sampling was restricted to blood, and TCR repertoires in tissue are likely to differ from TCR repertoires in blood. Across a handful of donors, roughly 5.4% of naive CD4, more than 3% of naive CD8, under 2.5% of memory CD4, and 0.4% to 0.45% of memory CD8 clonotypes were shared.

Donors were healthy HIV-negative adults with no recently reported acute infections or vaccinations. Only Caucasian adults living in Nashville, Tennessee, USA were represented among the donors. CD4+ T cells were enriched by magnetic negative selection; naive cells were then positively selected on CD45RA, and the negative fraction formed the memory subset. After blood collection by leukapheresis, PBMCs were isolated using Ficoll-Histopaque density gradient centrifugation and then cryopreserved in the vapor phase of liquid nitrogen. Purity and quantity of every magnetically sorted T cell population were checked by analytical flow cytometry. Genomic DNA was isolated from every sorted fraction and measured by UV absorbance on a Nanodrop 2000c. CDR1 and CDR2 are read off the germline V gene as MNHEY and SVGAGI. V loses 2 bases of germline sequence and J loses 6 bases, and the interval between the two ends is 5 bases. The CDR3, from cysteine to phenylalanine, totals 11 residues. Solely the CDR3 DNA is kept, with 33 bases framed from the first base.

Using the deep immunoSEQ assay, TCR CDR3 regions were amplified from genomic DNA by multiplex PCR. Extracted genomic DNA from each cell subset was spread evenly across all wells of several immunoSEQ 96-well plates, with each plate serving as a replicate. For sorted subsets, each replicate PCR was loaded with about 0.2 ug genomic DNA, equivalent to 30,000 or so T cell genomes. Purified libraries were measured with a Qubit 3.0 fluorometer, size-checked on a Bioanalyzer 2100, and measured again with the KAPA Library Quantification kit. A separate single-read 150-cycle Illumina NextSeq 550 flow cell was used to sequence each immunoSEQ 96-well plate. The paper's processing steps were these. The immunoSEQ output contained only junctional sequences without quality scores, so filtering could not match that applied to full-length reads. Sequences were annotated with PyIR, a Python wrapper for IgBLAST v1.9, using IMGT germline references to assign V/J genes and CDR3. Reads were removed for weak V/J assignments (E-value above 1e-6), missing CDR3, stop codons, out-of-frame junctions, or ambiguous translated residues. A V3J clonotype was defined by an identical inferred V gene, J gene, and CDR3 amino acid sequence. To compute the percentage overlap between repertoires, the number of shared unique clonotypes was divided by the size of the smaller repertoire. Three approaches were used to assess repertoire richness: RTK rarefaction, the Chao1 estimator, and Recon v2.1 estimates of unobserved clonotypes. OLGA was used to compute generation probabilities for all TCRbeta clonotypes that the gDNA method yielded from four donors. This immuneACCESS table, as held by TCRdb, lists in-frame sequences with V and J called but not all clones. Of the missing ones, under half trace to an unresolved V gene in checked studies; the others have no known cause. That table furnishes V, J and clone size, whereas the DNA furnished D and trimming. The sample includes fewer than 3 million clones, with around 93% observed a single time. The top ten clonotypes cover about 0.36% of the sample.

As to this clone: The antigen this receptor binds is unknown. The input lacks base qualities; no much larger clone sits a single base away.

Sequenced sample: naive CD4+ T cells from PBMCs. The cell subset or site label for this specimen denotes: CD45RA+ positively selected. The chain uses TRBV6-5 and TRBJ2-7; too little of a D gene remains to name it. The sequence was obtained from a man between 18 and 35 years old in good health. Some clones in this sample may be carry-over from other donors' samples. The bases are TGTGCCAGCAGTTACGGGATCGAGCAGTACTTC. Translated, it reads CASSYGIEQYF.